Following are 21 T cell receptor beta chains from one sample sequenced in a study of cytomegalovirus exposure and HLA in healthy donors. PCR employed 60 Vbeta and 13 Jbeta primers. The data were produced by immunoSEQ multiplex PCR, yet TCRdb's version contains in-frame clones alone and is incomplete. The sample lists about 160,000 clones, 84% occurring once. Sequencing was carried out using PBMCs. Every receptor here comes from a young man in good health and CMV-seronegative.

This chain uses TRBV27 with TRBJ1-2; the D gene is possibly TRBD1 (5 bases). Germline V gene data show CDR1 as MNHEY and CDR2 as SMNVEV (reference sequence). The ends were cut back, 6 bases at V and 7 bases at J, with 18 bases in the middle. The length of the CDR3 is 14 residues. In DNA, the CDR3 is TGTGCCAGCAGGGCAGGGATGCAAATGCTTGGCTACACCTTC. Protein product: CASRAGMQMLGYTF.

The V and J genes are TRBV5-6 and TRBJ1-2, with 10 bases identical to TRBD1. Trimming took 4 bases from V and 3 from J; bases not matched to a gene: 12. Germline CDR1 SGHDT, CDR2 YYEEEE. The CDR3 is made up of 17 amino acids. The CDR3 DNA reads as TGTGCCAGCAGCCGCCCGGGACAGGGGATATTGGACTATGGCTACACCTTC. Residues: CASSRPGQGILDYGYTF.

The genes are TRBV6-5 and TRBJ1-1, with D unclear. Germline CDR1 and CDR2: MNHEY and SVGAGI. The V and J ends lost 0 bases and 0 bases respectively, with 11 bases between them. This CDR3 has 16 residues. CDR3 loop: CASSYSPEFMNTEAFF. The CDR3 bases are TGTGCCAGCAGTTACTCGCCAGAATTCATGAACACTGAAGCTTTCTTT.

The J gene is TRBJ2-7, the V gene TRBV9; TRBD1 matches 9 bases. The CDR3 has 15 amino acids. Germline V gene sequence: CDR1 SGDLS, CDR2 YYNGEE. With 3 bases clipped from V and 3 bases from J, the junction kept 7 bases outside the gene matches. The CDR3 DNA follows: TGTGCCAGCAGCGACCCGGGACAGGGAGTCTACGAGCAGTACTTC. Translated: CASSDPGQGVYEQYF.

The rearrangement joins TRBV12-2 to TRBJ2-3; the table gives TRBD1 as D, unverified against the DNA. TRBV12-2 is reported as a pseudogene. The CDR3 has 13 residues. The CDR3 spells CASRLQGADTQYF. The DNA of the CDR3 is TGTGCAAGTCGCTTACAGGGCGCAGATACGCAGTATTTT.

The rearrangement uses TRBV9 and TRBJ2-1; the match to TRBD2 covers 7 bases. The CDR3 totals 17 residues. Germline CDR1 SGDLS, CDR2 YYNGEE. Trimming took 0 bases from V and 3 from J; bases not matched to a gene: 9. The CDR3 region has the DNA TGTGCCAGCAGCGTAGGGGCCCGGGACTATAACTACAATGAGCAGTTCTTC. The encoded protein is CASSVGARDYNYNEQFF.

The rearrangement links TRBV10-1 to TRBJ1-1, with TRBD1 matching 7 bases. This CDR3 contains 12 residues. J lost 6 bases, V lost 5 bases, and 3 bases had no gene match. Germline loops: CDR1 WNHNN, CDR2 SYGVQD (reference sequence). The CDR3 region has the DNA TGCGCCAGCAGTACCGGGACAGCTGAAGCTTTCTTT. Amino acid sequence: CASSTGTAEAFF.

V and J are TRBV5-1 and TRBJ1-1; tentatively, D is TRBD1 (6 bases). The germline V gene has CDR1 SGHRS and CDR2 YFSETQ. The V end was cut by 0 bases, the J end by 4 bases, with 10 bases between. The CDR3 runs 14 residues. CDR3 in DNA: TGCGCCAGCAGCTTGGACAGGGCGGGCACTGAAGCTTTCTTT. It codes for CASSLDRAGTEAFF.

The rearrangement uses TRBV6-5 and TRBJ2-7; 10 bases line up with TRBD1. After removal of 7 bases from V and 9 bases from J, the junction contained 12 bases not matched to a gene. Looked up from germline, CDR1 is MNHEY and CDR2 is SVGAGI. CDR3 length equals 14 residues. CDR3 in DNA: TGTGCCAGCACGGACGGGACAGGGGACCACCCGCAGTACTTC. Its translation is CASTDGTGDHPQYF.

This clone came up once. The chain carries TRBV28 and TRBJ1-6, with 10 bases fitting TRBD1. Germline-derived CDR1 and CDR2 are MDHEN and SYDVKM. V was pared by 1 base and J by 13 bases, with 10 bases of the junction left unmatched. The CDR3 contains 16 residues. Here the CDR3 reads CASSLSGQGPQAPLHF. Written as DNA, the CDR3 is TGTGCCAGCAGTTTATCGGGACAGGGGCCACAAGCGCCCCTCCACTTT.

The CDR3 DNA sequence: TGTGCCAGCAGCGCATACTCGATGAGCGGGAGGGCCACAGATACGCAGTATTTT. This sequence encodes CASSAYSMSGRATDTQYF. The rearrangement uses TRBV2 and TRBJ2-3, with TRBD2 matching over 10 bases. The junction had 14 bases not matched to a gene; V was cut back by 6 bases and J by 2 bases. In germline, CDR1 is SNHLY, CDR2 FYNNEI. This CDR3 is built from 18 residues.

This clone was observed a few times. The rearrangement links TRBV21-1 to TRBJ1-5. TRBV21-1 is a pseudogene. This CDR3 has 13 residues. CDR3 DNA: TGTGCCAGCAGCCATGCCGGGTGGCAGCCCCAGCATTTT. Amino acids: CASSHAGWQPQHF.

The chain uses TRBV7-9 and TRBJ2-3, with D possibly TRBD1 on 5 matching bases. Germline CDR1 and CDR2: SEHNR and FQNEAQ (reference sequence). This CDR3 is built from 14 residues. V was clipped by 2 bases and J by 3 bases, with 9 bases between them. In DNA form, the CDR3 reads TGTGCCAGCAGCTTACCAGGGCAGACAGATACGCAGTATTTT. This encodes CASSLPGQTDTQYF.

The V call is TRBV11-2, the J call TRBJ2-2; the match to TRBD2 covers 8 bases. V was pared by 3 bases and J by 1 base, with 4 bases of the junction left unmatched. CDR3 size: 16 residues. Germline assignment: CDR1 SGHAT and CDR2 FQNNGV. In DNA form, the CDR3 reads TGTGCCAGCAGCTTTCCCCGGGAGGGGAACACCGGGGAGCTGTTTTTT. Translation gives CASSFPREGNTGELFF.

This rearrangement joins TRBV11-1 to TRBJ1-4, with a weak D call TRBD1 (5 bases). CDR3 size: 14 residues. The germline V and J ends were trimmed by 6 bases and 0 bases, with 8 bases remaining between them. Germline values: CDR1 SGHAT, CDR2 FQDESV (reference sequence). The CDR3 bases are TGTGCCAGCAGTGACAGTGCAACTAATGAAAAACTGTTTTTT. Its translation: CASSDSATNEKLFF.

The chain employs TRBV13 and TRBJ2-7; 7 positions match TRBD2. After removal of 4 bases from V and 2 bases from J, the junction contained 8 bases not matched to a gene. Germline-derived CDR1 and CDR2 are PRHDT and FYEKMQ (reference sequence). The CDR3 contains 15 residues. CDR3 region: CASSSQRGSPYEQYF. DNA of the CDR3: TGTGCCAGCAGCTCCCAGCGGGGATCCCCCTACGAGCAGTACTTC.

The chain is built from TRBV29-1 and TRBJ2-3; 9 nucleotides line up with TRBD1. Per the germline V gene, CDR1 is SQVTM and CDR2 is ANQGSEA. The V segment lost 8 bases and the J segment 3 bases; nucleotides outside the gene matches: 15. The CDR3 covers 16 residues. CDR3 DNA sequence: TGCAGCTTACTCGCCCCCACAGGGGGCCGTACAGATACGCAGTATTTT. Translated, it gives CSLLAPTGGRTDTQYF.

The CDR3 sequence is CASSQDRGDTQYF. The CDR3 DNA is TGTGCCAGCAGCCAAGATAGGGGGGATACGCAGTATTTT. J is TRBJ2-3 and V is TRBV4-2, with a weak D call TRBD1 (6 bases). Looked up from germline, CDR1 is LGHNA and CDR2 is YNFKEQ. The CDR3 is 13 amino acids. V was shortened by 0 bases and J by 6 bases, with 7 bases between the two germline ends.

V gene TRBV6-1 combines with J gene TRBJ1-1; possibly TRBD1 for D (5 bases). V dropped 10 bases and J dropped 5 bases, with 17 bases sitting between them. CDR3 length equals 13 residues. Germline CDR1 MNHNS, CDR2 SASEGT. Here the CDR3 DNA reads TGTGCCATCCCTATGTCAGGGAAAACTGAAGCTTTCTTT. This sequence encodes CAIPMSGKTEAFF.

V and J are TRBV11-3 and TRBJ2-7, with TRBD2 identical over 7 bases. V was clipped by 5 bases and J by 2 bases; unmatched bases: 3. The CDR3 contains 13 residues. Per germline, CDR1 SGHNT and CDR2 YENEEA. Here the CDR3 DNA reads TGTGCCAGCAGCAGACTAGCTCCCTACGAGCAGTACTTC. Translating it yields CASSRLAPYEQYF.

Only one count was recorded for this clone. This chain links TRBV18 with TRBJ1-5, with 7 bases aligning to TRBD1. CDR1 and CDR2 from the germline V gene are KGHSH and LQKENI. The CDR3 has 18 amino acids. The V gene end was trimmed by 3 bases and the J gene end by 0 bases; junction bases not matched to a gene: 11. CDR3 region: CASSPRDSQIHSNQPQHF. DNA of the CDR3: TGTGCCAGCTCACCCCGGGACAGCCAAATTCATAGCAATCAGCCCCAGCATTTT. Filled out from reference TRBV18 and TRBJ1-5, the complete variable domain reads NAGVMQNPRHLVRRRGQEARLRCSPMKGHSHVYWYRQLPEEGLKFMVYLQKENIIDESGMPKERFSAEFPKEGPSILRIQQVVRGDSAAYFCASSPRDSQIHSNQPQHFGDGTRLSIL.